One sample yielded the 27 T cell receptor beta chains listed below, sequenced in a study of T cells in Graves' hyperthyroidism and ophthalmopathy. The source material, RNA transcripts, was used to amplify TCR beta CDR3 regions. HTBI primers were the set used in a first-round RT-PCR of the TCR CDR3. Each CDR3 protein is one row after TCRdb ran MiXCR on the multiplex PCR reads. In the table there are 450,000 to 650,000 distinct CDR3 sequences, 14% of which are singletons. Sequencing used blood. These receptors originate from a woman aged 18-30 years with Graves' ophthalmopathy.

This clonotype showed up many times. The chain is built from TRBV7-3 and TRBJ2-1; 10 nucleotides line up with TRBD2. The germline gives CDR1 SGHTA, CDR2 FQGTGA. This CDR3 contains 14 residues. V dropped 5 bases and J dropped 7; count of bases not matched to a gene: 5. DNA of the CDR3: TGTGCCAGCAGCGGAGCGGGAGGGTTAAATGAGCAGTTCTTC. Amino acid sequence: CASSGAGGLNEQFF.

At least ten counts were recorded for this clonotype. The chain combines TRBV6-8 with TRBJ2-7; TRBD2 matches at 7 bases. The V gene end was trimmed by 6 bases and the J gene end by 4 bases; junction bases not matched to a gene: 9. There are 14 residues in the CDR3. From germline, CDR1 is MNHGY and CDR2 SAAAGT. DNA for the CDR3: TGTGCCAGCAGAGGATTGCGGGAGAGGTACGAGCAGTACTTC. It specifies CASRGLRERYEQYF.

This clonotype was picked up many times. This chain joins TRBV20-1 and TRBJ2-5; the D is unclear. CDR1 is DFQATT and CDR2 is SNEGSKA in the germline V gene (reference sequence). The CDR3 runs to 14 residues. Trimming left V 7 bases short and J 4 bases short, with 19 bases between. The CDR3 coding sequence is TGCAGTGTCGAGAATCCTCCTGGGCGAGAGACCCAGTACTTC. Translating gives CSVENPPGRETQYF.

V is TRBV29-1 and J is TRBJ2-3; a weak D match, TRBD2 (6 bases). Germline V lookup: CDR1 SQVTM, CDR2 ANQGSEA. This CDR3 is 13 amino acids long. V was shortened by 7 bases and J by 4 bases, with 15 bases between the two germline ends. In nucleotides, the CDR3 is TGCAGCGCCGGTGGAGGGTTTGCAGATACGCAGTATTTT. Protein sequence: CSAGGGFADTQYF.

The rearrangement joins TRBV7-2 to TRBJ2-7; D is ambiguous. The germline V gene has CDR1 SGHTA and CDR2 FQGNSA. This CDR3 contains 18 residues. Between the trimmed V and J ends, which lost 7 bases and 0 bases, there was a span of 25 bases. Here the CDR3 reads CASNFSPRTVFFSYEQYF. DNA for the CDR3: TGTGCCAGCAACTTTTCCCCCAGGACCGTTTTCTTCTCCTACGAGCAGTACTTC. Combining the CDR3 with reference TRBV7-2 and TRBJ2-7 gives the whole variable domain GAGVSQSPSNKVTEKGKDVELRCDPISGHTALYWYRQSLGQGLEFLIYFQGNSAPDKSGLPSDRFSAERTGGSVSTLTIQRTQQEDSAVYLCASNFSPRTVFFSYEQYFGPGTRLTVT.

This clonotype was detected many times. The V and J genes are TRBV7-2 and TRBJ2-3; the match to TRBD1 covers 8 bases. The CDR3 is 18 amino acids. V lost 5 bases to trimming and J lost 8 bases; unmatched junction nucleotides: 21. CDR1 and CDR2 (germline): SGHTA, FQGNSA. The DNA of the CDR3 is TGTGCCAGCAGCCCCGGATGGGGCAGGGGACAGGTCTCTCTTACGCAGTATTTT. It yields the protein CASSPGWGRGQVSLTQYF.

This clonotype was recorded many times. The chain combines TRBV12-3 or TRBV12-4 with TRBJ1-2; tentative D call: TRBD1 (6 bases). V was clipped by 4 bases and J by 1 base, with 13 bases between them. This CDR3 has 15 amino acids. The CDR3 DNA sequence: TGTGCCAGCAGTTCGTTAGTCAGGGGTAACTATGGCTACACCTTC. Translating gives CASSSLVRGNYGYTF.

This clonotype occurred many times. The CDR3 bases are TGCAGTGCTAGAGATCTACGGGGTGGGCTTGCTATGGGCTACACCTTC. Residues: CSARDLRGGLAMGYTF. This chain connects TRBV20-1 to TRBJ1-2; D is uncertain. There are 16 residues in the CDR3. V lost 0 bases, J lost 8 bases, and 22 bases lay in between. Looked up from germline, CDR1 is DFQATT and CDR2 is SNEGSKA (reference sequence).

This clonotype has at least ten counts. J is TRBJ2-7 and V is TRBV12-3 or TRBV12-4; 9 bases agree with TRBD2. CDR3 length: 16 residues. V lost 0 bases to trimming and J lost 0 bases; unmatched junction nucleotides: 3. The CDR3 spells CASSLARTSASYEQYF. The CDR3 nucleotides are TGTGCCAGCAGTTTAGCCAGGACTAGCGCCTCCTACGAGCAGTACTTC.

In this sample, this clonotype turned up many times. The chain links TRBV10-3 to TRBJ2-7, with D perhaps being TRBD1 or TRBD2 (5 bases each). Germline-derived CDR1 and CDR2 are ENHRY and SYGVKD. The CDR3 is 17 amino acids. V was pared by 6 bases and J by 0 bases, with 21 bases between. As DNA, the CDR3 is TGTGCCATCAGAAGACGGGGCCTCCCCTTTATCTCCTACGAGCAGTACTTC. Translation gives CAIRRRGLPFISYEQYF.

The gene calls are TRBV20-1 and TRBJ1-1, with 7 bases identical to TRBD1. J was trimmed by 11 bases and V by 1 base; bases with no gene match: 10. Per germline, CDR1 DFQATT and CDR2 SNEGSKA (reference sequence). CDR3 size: 13 residues. The CDR3 DNA reads as TGCAGTGCTAGAGGGCAGGGGGGCCTGTATGCTTTCTTT. Encoded protein: CSARGQGGLYAFF.

This clonotype was found many times. The chain combines TRBV29-1 with TRBJ2-7; TRBD1 aligns across 8 bases. Germline V CDR1 and CDR2: SQVTM, ANQGSEA. The CDR3 covers 15 residues. V lost 3 bases, J lost 5 bases, and 12 bases stayed unmatched. This CDR3 is CSVDAPWQGANEQYF. Here the CDR3 DNA reads TGCAGCGTTGACGCCCCTTGGCAGGGGGCAAACGAGCAGTACTTC.

This clonotype showed up many times. The chain carries TRBV6-1 and TRBJ2-4; no reliable D call. The V end lost 2 bases, the J end lost 1 base, and 12 bases lay between the germline ends. The CDR3 runs to 16 residues. Germline V CDR1 and CDR2: MNHNS, SASEGT. The chain's CDR3 is CASSENVGGAKNIQYF. For the CDR3, the DNA is TGTGCCAGCAGTGAAAATGTGGGTGGGGCCAAAAACATTCAGTACTTC.

Ten or more counts support this clonotype. The genes are TRBV12-3 or TRBV12-4 and TRBJ2-7; 8 bases fit TRBD2. This CDR3 is built from 17 residues. Trimming cost V 3 bases and J 2 bases; bases outside gene matches: 12. In DNA form, the CDR3 reads TGTGCCAGCAGTTTGATGTTTATGCGGGAGGTCCCCTACGAGCAGTACTTC. Residues: CASSLMFMREVPYEQYF.

At least ten counts were recorded for this clonotype. The CDR3 sequence is CSVDSLLGVNEQFF. The CDR3 DNA reads as TGCAGCGTTGATAGTCTTCTAGGGGTAAATGAGCAGTTCTTC. The V and J genes are TRBV29-1 and TRBJ2-1, with a possible D match to TRBD1 (5 bases). Germline CDR1 and CDR2: SQVTM and ANQGSEA. This CDR3 has 14 amino acids. V was cut by 3 bases and J by 7 bases, with 16 bases left in between.

A few counts support this clonotype. The chain joins TRBV9 to TRBJ2-7; 11 nucleotides agree with TRBD2. V lost 0 bases and J lost 5; bases outside the gene matches: 7. Germline V gene sequence: CDR1 SGDLS, CDR2 YYNGEE. This CDR3 has 16 amino acids. In DNA, the CDR3 is TGTGCCAGCAGCGTAGGTAGCGGGAGGGCCGCCGACGAGCAGTACTTC. This encodes CASSVGSGRAADEQYF.

Only a few counts were recorded for this clonotype. The DNA for the CDR3 is TGCGCCAGCAGCCAAGATTGGGGCAGGGCGGACTATGGCTACACCTTC. Its translation is CASSQDWGRADYGYTF. The chain uses TRBV4-3 and TRBJ1-2; a possible D gene is TRBD1 (5 bases). The length of the CDR3 is 16 residues. Germline assignment: CDR1 LGHNA and CDR2 YSLEER. Trimming left V 0 bases short and J 3 bases short, with 14 bases between.

This clonotype has at least ten counts. The gene calls are TRBV5-6 and TRBJ1-1; tentatively, D is TRBD1 (5 bases). The V end lost 2 bases, the J end lost 0 bases, and 11 bases lay between the germline ends. This CDR3 contains 15 residues. From germline, CDR1 is SGHDT and CDR2 YYEEEE. CDR3: CASSFSGTLNTEAFF. CDR3 DNA: TGTGCCAGCAGCTTTTCGGGGACGTTGAACACTGAAGCTTTCTTT.

This clonotype was picked up a small number of times. The gene calls are TRBV15 and TRBJ1-2, with 11 nucleotides matching TRBD1. CDR3 size: 15 residues. Germline CDR1 LNHNV, CDR2 YYDKDF (reference sequence). V shed 5 bases and J 8 bases; nucleotides not matched to a gene: 10. The CDR3, as DNA: TGTGCCACCAGCGTCTGGACAGGGGGCGCGAACGGCTACACCTTC. Its translation: CATSVWTGGANGYTF.

This clonotype appeared many times. The chain links TRBV6-1 to TRBJ2-3; TRBD2 aligns across 7 bases. The CDR3 spans 16 residues. The V and J ends lost 0 bases and 3 bases, in that order; junction bases with no gene match: 6. Looked up from germline, CDR1 is MNHNS and CDR2 is SASEGT. CDR3 DNA sequence: TGTGCCAGCAGTGAAGCAGGCGGGAGTGGAACAGATACGCAGTATTTT. It yields the protein CASSEAGGSGTDTQYF.

This clonotype was seen only a few times. This chain links TRBV12-3 or TRBV12-4 with TRBJ1-4; TRBD1 agrees at 8 bases. Trimming removed 6 bases from V and 3 bases from J; junction bases left unmatched: 3. This CDR3 spans 14 amino acids. In nucleotides, the CDR3 is TGTGCCAGCAGCCAGGGGGCCGCTAATGAAAAACTGTTTTTT. Translation: CASSQGAANEKLFF.

V usage is TRBV19 and J usage is TRBJ2-7; 8 bases match TRBD2. This CDR3 is built from 15 residues. Losses at the gene ends were 5 bases for V and 2 bases for J; bases not matched to a gene: 8. The germline V gene encodes CDR1 LNHDA and CDR2 SQIVND (reference sequence). CDR3 DNA sequence: TGTGCCAGTAGTTCGGGACTAGGAGTTGCCTACGAGCAGTACTTC. Translation: CASSSGLGVAYEQYF.

This clonotype has a handful of counts. The genes are TRBV19 and TRBJ2-7, with TRBD2 matching over 12 bases. CDR1 and CDR2 from the germline V gene are LNHDA and SQIVND (reference sequence). The CDR3 consists of 15 residues. The ends lost 6 bases at V and 2 bases at J; junction bases unmatched: 5. CDR3 residues: CASRSGLAGTYEQYF. The CDR3 DNA sequence: TGTGCCAGTAGAAGCGGACTAGCGGGAACCTACGAGCAGTACTTC.

There are many counts of this clonotype. This chain links TRBV4-1 with TRBJ2-7; possible D gene TRBD1, 5 bases. Deletions cut 4 bases from V and 4 bases from J, with 17 bases between. Looked up from germline, CDR1 is MGHRA and CDR2 is YSYEKL. The CDR3 is made up of 15 amino acids. The CDR3 is CASSPFVRVDYEQYF. The CDR3 DNA sequence: TGCGCCAGCAGCCCCTTCGTCAGGGTGGATTACGAGCAGTACTTC.

The sample holds many counts of this clonotype. The rearrangement joins TRBV28 to TRBJ2-2, with D unclear. Per the germline V gene, CDR1 is MDHEN and CDR2 is SYDVKM. V lost 10 bases and J 1 base, leaving 7 bases between the germline ends. CDR3 length equals 12 residues. The chain's CDR3 is CATLKNTGELFF. For the CDR3, the DNA is TGTGCCACTCTTAAGAACACCGGGGAGCTGTTTTTT.

This clonotype occurred a few times. The CDR3 spells CASSTKQNSPLHF. DNA of the CDR3: TGTGCCAGCAGCACAAAACAGAATTCACCCCTCCACTTT. This chain links TRBV11-2 with TRBJ1-6, with D unresolved. Trimming removed 5 bases at V and 7 bases at J, with 9 bases between. The CDR3 is 13 amino acids. The V gene's germline CDR1 is SGHAT and CDR2 FQNNGV.

V is TRBV6-2 or TRBV6-3 and J is TRBJ2-5; D is unclear. Per the germline V gene, CDR1 is MNHEY and CDR2 is SVGEGT. V was pared by 0 bases and J by 13 bases, with 12 bases between. The CDR3 spans 12 residues. The CDR3 DNA reads as TGTGCCAGCAGTTACTCTTACCAACTTCCGTACTTC. It encodes CASSYSYQLPYF.